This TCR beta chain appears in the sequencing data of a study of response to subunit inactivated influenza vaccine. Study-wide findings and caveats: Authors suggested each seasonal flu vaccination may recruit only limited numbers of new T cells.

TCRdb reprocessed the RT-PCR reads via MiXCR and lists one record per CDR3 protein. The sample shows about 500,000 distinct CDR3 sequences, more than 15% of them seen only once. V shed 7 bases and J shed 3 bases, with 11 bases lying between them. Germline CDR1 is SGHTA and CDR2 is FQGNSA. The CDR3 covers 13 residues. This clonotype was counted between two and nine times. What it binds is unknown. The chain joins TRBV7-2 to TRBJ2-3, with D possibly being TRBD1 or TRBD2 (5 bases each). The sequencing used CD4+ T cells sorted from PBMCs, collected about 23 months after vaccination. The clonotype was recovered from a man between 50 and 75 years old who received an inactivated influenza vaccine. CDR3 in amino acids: CASTRWGTDTQYF. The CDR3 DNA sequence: TGTGCCAGCACCCGGTGGGGGACAGATACGCAGTATTTT.